This TCR beta chain was obtained from a study of CD8+ T cells in alopecia areata. The study's findings and limits: There were also resident alphabeta T cells of normal skin sequenced in scalp samples. Scalp lesions, especially in alopecia totalis/universalis, had higher clonality than normal scalp.

RNA extraction and reverse transcription yielded cDNA as sequencing template. Here immunoSEQ multiplex PCR was the method, and the copy in TCRdb shows in-frame clones only, minus some. The table records more than 100,000 clones, roughly 58% of them present only once. About this clone: Its antigen remains unidentified.

Starting from PBMCs, sorting isolated CD4+ and CD8+ T cells. The CDR3 consists of 15 residues. Germline CDR1 and CDR2: ENHRY and SYGVKD. After removal of 5 bases from V and 6 bases from J, the junction contained 5 bases not matched to a gene. The clonotype was recovered from a human donor with alopecia areata. The chain carries TRBV10-3 and TRBJ1-6; 9 bases map to TRBD1. Sequences were derived from CD4+ T cells sorted from blood, sampled at week 0. CDR3 amino acids: CAISRTGDSNSPLHF. The CDR3 coding sequence is TGTGCCATCAGTCGGACAGGGGACAGTAATTCACCCCTCCACTTT.